This T cell receptor beta chain was retrieved from a study of post-analysis software for immune sequencing data. About the study: Secondary progressive, relapsing-remitting and progressive-relapsing multiple sclerosis were among the included disease courses.

General study results and limits: Controls showed significantly higher normalized Chao1 diversity than did multiple sclerosis patients. TRBV5-6, TRBV5-1 and TRBV20-1 belonged to a set of about five TRBV segments that were more frequent in patients than controls.

Libraries were made from TCR beta cDNA, and they carried unique molecular identifiers. From the PCR reads, TCRdb called clonotypes with MiXCR, one entry per CDR3 protein. The profile shows about 400,000 distinct CDR3 sequences, roughly 38% of them singletons. This clonotype was detected only a few times. Its antigen remains unidentified. CDR3 size: 16 residues. V lost 9 bases to trimming and J lost 0 bases, with 18 bases between them. CDR1 and CDR2 (germline): SGHVS, FQNEAQ. This sequence joins TRBV7-8 and TRBJ2-1, with D tentatively TRBD2 (6 bases). The source material was blood. This sequence was found in a girl aged 5-17 years with multiple sclerosis. CDR3 nucleotides: TGTGCCAGTGTCTCGGGGCTAGCGCTCTCCTACAATGAGCAGTTCTTC. Its protein product is CASVSGLALSYNEQFF.